The following is a T cell receptor beta chain sequence with its context. Its binding antigen is unknown. Nothing much larger sits one base from this clone, and base qualities are not available. V drops 1 base and J drops 6 bases, leaving 12 bases in between. According to the germline V gene, CDR1 reads KGHDR and CDR2 reads SFDVKD. Taken from cysteine to phenylalanine, the CDR3 has 15 residues. The sequence is cut down to CDR3 DNA, 45 bases in frame from base 1. These data come from a study of T-cell reconstitution after alpha-beta-depleted transplantation in children (dated by TCRdb to the mid-2010s). In terms of the full investigation: The study quantitatively tracked T-cell immune reconstitution after TCRalphabeta/CD19-depleted allogeneic hematopoietic cell transplantation in children using TCR repertoire profiling. What the work shows at the level of the full study, not this receptor alone: In some patients, the high TCRbeta diversity seen at day 60 was put down to recipient T cells and intrathymic progenitors that had survived conditioning. The frequencies of hyperexpanded clones fell over the following months, and after one year, T-cell counts and TCRbeta diversity were mostly attributed to newly produced T cells. The apparently early alphabetaT-cell count recovery about two months after transplant was reportedly dependent on only several hundred rapidly expanded clones derived from non-depleted graft cells.

Library prep was done by PCR. The sequencer listed for this sample is Illumina HiSeq 2500. To normalize quantification of the TCRbeta repertoire, the TCR libraries were built with molecular barcoding that relied on unique molecular identifiers. The raw public data were reprocessed by TCRdb itself: fastp quality trimming at Q25, MiXCR clonotype calling, in-frame beta chains only. CDR3 protein duplicates are merged, each entry listing the most common genes and DNA. Counted in this sample were approximately 430,000 distinct CDR3 sequences; 15% to 20% of them appeared once. Roughly 27% of the sample comes from the top ten. What this sample's treatment or condition label stands for: allogeneic hematopoietic cell transplantation with graft depleted of TCRalphabeta T cells and CD19 B cells. TCRalphabeta/CD19-depleted allogeneic hematopoietic cell grafts were given to the transplant recipients, all of whom were children.

The sequence is built from TRBV24-1 and TRBJ2-1; TRBD1 could be the D gene, as 6 bases match. The sequencing used PBMCs, mostly from graft donor cells, collected 360 days after TCRalphabeta/CD19-depleted stem cell transplant. This receptor was obtained from a boy in the first two years of life who had a stem cell transplant for Wiskott-Aldrich syndrome, so the T cells may come from the graft donor. For the CDR3, the sequence is CATSDLGTTCNEQFF. The DNA sequence is given as TGTGCCACCAGTGATTTAGGGACAACCTGCAATGAGCAGTTCTTC.